The 7 T cell receptor beta chains presented below share a single source sample, sequenced in a study of shared clonotypes between healthy human individuals. Clones were sequenced by immunoSEQ multiplex PCR, and TCRdb holds only the in-frame ones, with some missing. The sample has around 600,000 clones; more than 95% are singletons. The sample was naive CD4+ T cells sorted from blood. Documented subset: CD45RA+ positively selected. The receptor source for this set is a woman in her thirties in good health.

This sequence joins TRBV2 and TRBJ1-4; no reliable D call. Germline loops: CDR1 SNHLY, CDR2 FYNNEI. The CDR3 runs to 14 residues. Deletions cut 4 bases from V and 0 bases from J, with 6 bases between. CDR3 DNA: TGTGCCAGCAGTGTACATGCAACTAATGAAAAACTGTTTTTT. Translation gives CASSVHATNEKLFF.

The CDR3 DNA is TGTGCCAGCTCAGCGACTAGCGGGGGACTAGGGAGCTCCTACGAGCAGTACTTC. Its translation is CASSATSGGLGSSYEQYF. This chain uses TRBV18 with TRBJ2-7, with TRBD2 matching over 12 bases. The V gene end was trimmed by 5 bases and the J gene end by 0 bases; junction bases not matched to a gene: 11. Germline CDR1 reads KGHSH; CDR2 reads LQKENI. CDR3 length: 18 residues.

This clone was observed once. V gene TRBV28 combines with J gene TRBJ2-7, with D hard to call. Per germline, CDR1 MDHEN and CDR2 SYDVKM. V was clipped by 2 bases and J by 1 base, with 12 bases between them. CDR3 length equals 15 residues. CDR3 loop: CASSLARILSYEQYF. The CDR3 coding sequence is TGTGCCAGCAGTTTAGCCAGAATCCTTTCCTACGAGCAGTACTTC.

CDR3: CASKRGSPLHF. The CDR3 region has the DNA TGTGCCAGCAAGAGGGGGTCACCCCTCCACTTT. This chain connects TRBV28 to TRBJ1-6; tentatively, D is TRBD1 (6 bases). Per germline, CDR1 MDHEN and CDR2 SYDVKM. The CDR3 consists of 11 residues. Deletions cut 7 bases from V and 10 bases from J, with 8 bases between.

The chain recombines TRBV5-1 with TRBJ1-1; 7 bases map to TRBD1. The V gene end was trimmed by 4 bases and the J gene end by 2 bases; junction bases not matched to a gene: 5. The CDR3 has 14 amino acids. Germline CDR1 reads SGHRS; CDR2 reads YFSETQ. The CDR3 reads CASSIGTANTEAFF. CDR3 in DNA: TGCGCCAGCAGCATTGGGACAGCAAACACTGAAGCTTTCTTT. The full variable domain, rest sourced from reference TRBV5-1 and TRBJ1-1, is KAGVTQTPRYLIKTRGQQVTLSCSPISGHRSVSWYQQTPGQGLQFLFEYFSETQRNKGNFPGRFSGRQFSNSRSEMNVSTLELGDSALYLCASSIGTANTEAFFGQGTRLTVV.

The J gene is TRBJ2-5, the V gene TRBV28; D possibly corresponds to TRBD2 (5 bases). The J call may be mistaken, given a closer DNA end match to TRBJ2-7. Germline lookup yields CDR1 MDHEN and CDR2 SYDVKM. CDR3 size: 16 residues. The CDR3 loop reads CASSSPRGLVQDEQYF. As DNA, the CDR3 is TGTGCCAGCAGTTCCCCTCGAGGACTGGTTCAGGACGAGCAGTACTTC.

The V and J genes are TRBV9 and TRBJ2-7; 9 positions agree with TRBD1. This CDR3 contains 15 residues. After removal of 4 bases from V and 4 bases from J, the junction contained 9 bases not matched to a gene. Germline-derived CDR1 and CDR2 are SGDLS and YYNGEE. CDR3 residues: CASSSSPGQGYEQYF. In DNA, the CDR3 is TGTGCCAGCAGCTCCTCCCCGGGACAGGGATACGAGCAGTACTTC.